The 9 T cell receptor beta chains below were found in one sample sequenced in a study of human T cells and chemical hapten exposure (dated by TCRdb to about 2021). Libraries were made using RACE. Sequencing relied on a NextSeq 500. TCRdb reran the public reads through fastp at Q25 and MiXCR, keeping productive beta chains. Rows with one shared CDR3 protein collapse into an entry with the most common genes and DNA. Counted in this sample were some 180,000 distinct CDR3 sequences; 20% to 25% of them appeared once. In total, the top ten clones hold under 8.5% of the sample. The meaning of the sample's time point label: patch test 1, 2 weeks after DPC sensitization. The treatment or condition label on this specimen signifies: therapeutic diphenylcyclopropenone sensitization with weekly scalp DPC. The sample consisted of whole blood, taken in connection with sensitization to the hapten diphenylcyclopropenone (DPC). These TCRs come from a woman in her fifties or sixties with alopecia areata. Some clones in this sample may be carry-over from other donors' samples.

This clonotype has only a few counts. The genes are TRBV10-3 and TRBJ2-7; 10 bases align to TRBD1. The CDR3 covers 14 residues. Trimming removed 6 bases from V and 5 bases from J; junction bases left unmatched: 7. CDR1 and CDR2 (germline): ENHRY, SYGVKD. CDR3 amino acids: CAIRSGQGTHEQYF. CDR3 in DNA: TGTGCCATCAGATCGGGACAGGGGACCCACGAGCAGTACTTC.

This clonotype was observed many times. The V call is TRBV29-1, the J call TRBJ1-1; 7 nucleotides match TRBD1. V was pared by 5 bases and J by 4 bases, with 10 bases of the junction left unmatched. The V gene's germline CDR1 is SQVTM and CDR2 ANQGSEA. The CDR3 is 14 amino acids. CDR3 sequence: CSVQKGAWGTEAFF. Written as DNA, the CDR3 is TGCAGCGTTCAGAAGGGGGCCTGGGGCACTGAAGCTTTCTTT.

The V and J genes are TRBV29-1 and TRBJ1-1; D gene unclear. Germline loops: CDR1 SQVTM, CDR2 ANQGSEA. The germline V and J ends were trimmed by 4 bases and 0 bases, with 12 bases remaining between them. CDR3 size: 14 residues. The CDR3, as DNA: TGCAGCGTTGTCCGGTGGGCCATGAACACTGAAGCTTTCTTT. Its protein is CSVVRWAMNTEAFF. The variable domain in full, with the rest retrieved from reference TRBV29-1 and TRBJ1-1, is SAVISQKPSRDICQRGTSLTIQCQVDSQVTMMFWYRQQPGQSLTLIATANQGSEATYESGFVIDKFPISRPNLTFSTLTVSNMSPEDSSIYLCSVVRWAMNTEAFFGQGTRLTVV.

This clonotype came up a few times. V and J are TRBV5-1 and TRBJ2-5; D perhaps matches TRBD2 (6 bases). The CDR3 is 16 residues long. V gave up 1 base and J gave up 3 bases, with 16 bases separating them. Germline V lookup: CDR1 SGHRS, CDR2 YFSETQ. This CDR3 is CASSLYGARREETQYF. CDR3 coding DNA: TGCGCCAGCAGCTTGTATGGGGCGCGGAGGGAAGAGACCCAGTACTTC.

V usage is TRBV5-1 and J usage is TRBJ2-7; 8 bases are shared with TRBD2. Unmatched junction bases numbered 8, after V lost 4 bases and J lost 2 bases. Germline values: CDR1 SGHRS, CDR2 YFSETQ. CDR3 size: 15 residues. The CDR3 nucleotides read TGCGCCAGCAGCCGGACGGGAGGGGGGACCTACGAGCAGTACTTC. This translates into CASSRTGGGTYEQYF.

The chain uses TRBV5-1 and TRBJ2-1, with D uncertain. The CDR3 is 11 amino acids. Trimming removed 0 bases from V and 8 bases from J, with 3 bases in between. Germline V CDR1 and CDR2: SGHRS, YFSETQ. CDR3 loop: CASSLGHEQFF. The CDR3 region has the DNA TGCGCCAGCAGCTTGGGGCATGAGCAGTTCTTC.

The CDR3 loop is CASSLRGGRVWRNEQFF. Written as DNA, the CDR3 is TGTGCCAGCAGTTTACGGGGCGGGAGGGTGTGGCGGAATGAGCAGTTCTTC. The chain joins TRBV27 to TRBJ2-1; 9 nucleotides align to TRBD2. Trimming at V came to 2 bases and at J to 7 bases, leaving 12 bases not matched to a gene. This CDR3 region has 17 residues. Germline V CDR1 and CDR2: MNHEY, SMNVEV (reference sequence).

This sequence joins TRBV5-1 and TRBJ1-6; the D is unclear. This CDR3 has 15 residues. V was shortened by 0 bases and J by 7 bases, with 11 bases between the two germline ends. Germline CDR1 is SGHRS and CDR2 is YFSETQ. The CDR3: CASSLVTTGNSPLHF. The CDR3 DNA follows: TGCGCCAGCAGCTTGGTCACGACGGGGAATTCACCCCTCCACTTT.

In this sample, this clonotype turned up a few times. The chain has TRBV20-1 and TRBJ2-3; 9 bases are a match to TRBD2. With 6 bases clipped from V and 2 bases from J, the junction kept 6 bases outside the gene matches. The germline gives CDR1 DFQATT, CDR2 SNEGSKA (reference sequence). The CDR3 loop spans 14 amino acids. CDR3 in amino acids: CSAVAGANTDTQYF. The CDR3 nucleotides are TGCAGTGCGGTAGCGGGAGCGAACACAGATACGCAGTATTTT.